A selection of T cell receptor beta chains follows, all from one sample in a study of OX40 agonist ivuxolimab in advanced cancers. The protocol was immunoSEQ multiplex PCR, while the TCRdb copy is restricted to in-frame clones and leaves out a portion. The data contain about 73,000 clones, 80% to 95% of them singletons. The sequenced sample was CD4+ or CD8+ T cells sorted from blood, obtained in a trial of the OX40 agonist ivuxolimab. All receptors come from an adult with an advanced solid tumor such as melanoma, head and neck, liver or kidney cancer. Each CDR3 is given without its conserved first and last residue. Each record gives: V gene, CDR3 length, D gene, CDR3 protein. The D gene is left open where the match is weak.

TRBV13	13	TRBD1	ASTLRGTGSGEQY
TRBV20-1	8	NA	SAIQETQY
TRBV11-2	12	NA	ASSLALDTGRNT
TRBV19	14	NA	ASSSSGLRNAYEQY
TRBV27	13	NA	ASSQGGQGDSPLH
TRBV6-5	12	TRBD2	ASRRDYGTDTQY
TRBV6-6	11	NA	ASSPPGLNEQY
TRBV30	16	TRBD1	AWRKGQGASRSYNEQF
TRBV2	11	NA	ASIDSGANVLT
TRBV7-8	11	NA	ASSLVSNQPQH
TRBV2	13	TRBD1	ASSEGGTGQETQY
TRBV28	13	TRBD2	ASRGGLAPRDTQY
TRBV5-1	10	NA	ASSLVADTQY
TRBV7-9	9	NA	ASSFDTEAF
TRBV18	13	NA	ASSPRKWGEETQY
TRBV19	12	NA	ASRAGRLNTEAF
TRBV7-2	13	TRBD1	ASSRDRAGGNTIY
TRBV7-2	14	NA	ASSLGQGVRNEKLF
TRBV7-6	15	NA	ASSLTGKELTNEKLF
TRBV9	14	NA	ASSVQGSANTGELF
TRBV11-2	13	NA	ASSLEGRDTDTQY
TRBV7-9	12	NA	ASSLDRGGETQY
TRBV2	10	NA	ASSVQAYGYT
TRBV7-6	14	TRBD1	ASSLRGGELPYEQY
TRBV5-6	12	NA	ASSLRGMTDTQY
TRBV30	11	TRBD2	AWNLGLQETQY
TRBV19	9	NA	ASRAALEQF
TRBV7-2	15	NA	ASRQGVGAGAPNEQF
TRBV6-1	11	NA	ASSASTEQPQH
TRBV18	14	NA	ASSPGVDRSYNEQF
TRBV2	13	TRBD1	ASSRDRSSYNEQF
TRBV27	10	TRBD2	TRDSGNGEQY
TRBV6-5	11	NA	ATAQGLGYGYT
TRBV6-1	12	NA	ASSEAGFMETQY
TRBV6-5	13	TRBD1	ASSRPGQGQETQY
TRBV4-2	13	NA	ASSQEVNREETQY
TRBV5-4	14	NA	ASSSIGYISTDTQY
TRBV19	14	TRBD1	ASSMGDRGSNTEAF
TRBV28	15	NA	ASSPGAGDAPPYEQY
TRBV14	14	NA	ASSQRLQGGGNTIY
TRBV18	13	TRBD1	ASSGTGASNEKLF
TRBV18	13	TRBD1	ASSPRGQGNNEQF
TRBV28	14	TRBD1	ASSPGTGPFTGELF
TRBV27	14	NA	ASSLGQPRLNTEAF
TRBV11-1	11	NA	ASSLNTYNEQF
TRBV7-2	16	TRBD1	ASSLRQGARTHQETQY
TRBV28	18	NA	ASSFRGLSSTHATNEKLF
TRBV6-5	10	NA	ASSPLAYEQY